A single sample gave rise to the 5 T cell receptor beta chains below, sequenced in a study of cytotoxic CD8 clonotypes in ibrutinib-treated CLL. Repertoires were generated with immunoSEQ multiplex PCR, while TCRdb's copy carries only in-frame clones and drops some. The sample gives tens of thousands of clones, around 55% of which show up once; about a fifth is in the top ten. Material: PBMCs, obtained after 24 months of ibrutinib treatment. These TCRs come from a human donor with chronic lymphocytic leukemia.

The chain recombines TRBV19 with TRBJ2-2; tentatively, D is TRBD2 (6 bases). CDR3 length: 15 amino acids. Germline V gives CDR1 LNHDA, CDR2 SQIVND (reference sequence). V was cut by 3 bases and J by 10 bases, with 18 bases left in between. CDR3 bases: TGTGCCAGTAGTATTAGCGGACCGGATGGGGTGGAGCTGTTTTTT. Amino acids: CASSISGPDGVELFF.

The J gene is TRBJ2-2, the V gene TRBV11-2, with 9 bases matching TRBD2. Germline V gives CDR1 SGHAT, CDR2 FQNNGV. This CDR3 has 17 amino acids. Trimming removed 2 bases from V and 2 bases from J; junction bases left unmatched: 6. CDR3 in amino acids: CASSLPKTSGNTGELFF. CDR3 sequence (DNA): TGTGCCAGCAGCTTACCTAAGACTAGCGGAAACACCGGGGAGCTGTTTTTT. The variable domain in full, completed from reference TRBV11-2 and TRBJ2-2, reads EAGVAQSPRYKIIEKRQSVAFWCNPISGHATLYWYQQILGQGPKLLIQFQNNGVVDDSQLPKDRFSAERLKGVDSTLKIQPAKLEDSAVYLCASSLPKTSGNTGELFFGEGSRLTVL.

The CDR3 reads CASRGAGANVLTF. CDR3 sequence (DNA): TGTGCCAGCAGGGGGGCTGGGGCCAACGTCCTGACTTTC. This rearrangement joins TRBV6-5 to TRBJ2-6; D may correspond to TRBD1 or TRBD2 (5 bases each). In germline, CDR1 is MNHEY, CDR2 SVGAGI. The CDR3 is 13 amino acids. V gave up 6 bases and J gave up 2 bases, with 5 bases separating them.

CDR3 bases: TGCGCCAGCAGCTTGTCAGGGGGAGCTAGCTCCTACAATGAGCAGTTCTTC. Its protein is CASSLSGGASSYNEQFF. This rearrangement joins TRBV5-1 to TRBJ2-1; TRBD1 aligns across 7 bases. The CDR3 is made up of 17 amino acids. Germline V lookup: CDR1 SGHRS, CDR2 YFSETQ. Germline trimming cut 1 base from V and 0 bases from J; bases unmatched to any gene: 7. Together with reference TRBV5-1 and TRBJ2-1, the CDR3 gives the full variable domain: KAGVTQTPRYLIKTRGQQVTLSCSPISGHRSVSWYQQTPGQGLQFLFEYFSETQRNKGNFPGRFSGRQFSNSRSEMNVSTLELGDSALYLCASSLSGGASSYNEQFFGPGTRLTVL.

This clone has just a few counts. The gene calls are TRBV29-1 and TRBJ2-5; TRBD2 matches 7 bases. The CDR3 is made up of 12 amino acids. Germline V gene data show CDR1 as SQVTM and CDR2 as ANQGSEA. The V and J ends lost 3 bases and 4 bases, in that order; junction bases with no gene match: 2. CDR3 in amino acids: CSVDSGGETQYF. The CDR3, as DNA: TGCAGCGTTGATTCGGGAGGAGAGACCCAGTACTTC.